These T cell receptor beta chains were read from a single sample in a study of a mutant IDH1 vaccine in newly diagnosed glioma. Assay used: immunoSEQ multiplex PCR; TCRdb lists only in-frame clones, some missing. The profile shows 55,000 to 65,000 clones, 84% of them singletons. These receptors' antigens are unknown. Material: PBMCs, obtained from a glioma patient whose treatment included an IDH1 peptide vaccine. The receptors originated from a man aged 30 to 39 with glioma. The CDR3 runs from the conserved cysteine through the conserved F or W. A D gene is named only where the DNA matches it firmly. The size field is filled for only some rows; it gives once, few, many or a size class.

J gene: TRBJ2-7
clone size: NA
D gene: TRBD1
V gene: TRBV5-6
CDR3 length: 17
CDR3 DNA: TGTGCCAGCAGCTTGGTTGTACAGGGGCACAGCTCCTACGAGCAGTACTTC
CDR3 protein: CASSLVVQGHSSYEQYF

J gene: TRBJ2-1
clone size: NA
D gene: NA
V gene: TRBV2
CDR3 length: 11
CDR3 DNA: TGTGCCAGCTTCGCTGACAATGAGCAGTTCTTC
CDR3 protein: CASFADNEQFF

J gene: TRBJ1-1
clone size: NA
D gene: TRBD1
V gene: TRBV6-1
CDR3 length: 14
CDR3 DNA: TGTGCCAGCAGTGTGACAGGGGGCGCCGGTATTGCTTTCTTT
CDR3 protein: CASSVTGGAGIAFF

J gene: TRBJ1-4
clone size: NA
D gene: TRBD1
V gene: TRBV6-1
CDR3 length: 15
CDR3 DNA: TGTGCCAGCAGTGAAGGACAGGGGGCTTTTGAAAAACTGTTTTTT
CDR3 protein: CASSEGQGAFEKLFF

J gene: TRBJ2-7
clone size: NA
D gene: TRBD1
V gene: TRBV7-2
CDR3 length: 14
CDR3 DNA: TGTGCCAGCAGCTCGACAGGGGTGCACCCCGAGCAGTACTTC
CDR3 protein: CASSSTGVHPEQYF

J gene: TRBJ1-2
clone size: NA
D gene: NA
V gene: TRBV10-2
CDR3 length: 13
CDR3 DNA: TGCGCCAGCAGCAAACAGGGAGACTATGGCTACACCTTC
CDR3 protein: CASSKQGDYGYTF

J gene: TRBJ1-6
clone size: NA
D gene: TRBD1
V gene: TRBV7-9
CDR3 length: 14
CDR3 DNA: TGTGCCAGCAGCTTGGGGACAGTAAATTCACCCCTCCACTTT
CDR3 protein: CASSLGTVNSPLHF

J gene: TRBJ2-7
clone size: once
D gene: NA
V gene: TRBV7-9
CDR3 length: 13
CDR3 DNA: TGTGCCAGCAGCTTAGCTGGGTCCTACGAGCAGTACTTC
CDR3 protein: CASSLAGSYEQYF

J gene: TRBJ1-2
clone size: NA
D gene: NA
V gene: TRBV7-9
CDR3 length: 14
CDR3 DNA: TGTGCCAGCAGCTTCGTCGGTGGGGGGCCTGGCTACACCTTC
CDR3 protein: CASSFVGGGPGYTF

J gene: TRBJ2-1
clone size: NA
D gene: TRBD2
V gene: TRBV19
CDR3 length: 18
CDR3 DNA: TGTGCCAGTAGTTCGTATCTCGGGACTACCCTGCTATACAATGAGCAGTTCTTC
CDR3 protein: CASSSYLGTTLLYNEQFF

J gene: TRBJ1-6
clone size: NA
D gene: TRBD1
V gene: TRBV2
CDR3 length: 17
CDR3 DNA: TGTGCCAGCAGCGACCTACAGGGGGCGGCGGATAATTCACCCCTCCACTTT
CDR3 protein: CASSDLQGAADNSPLHF

J gene: TRBJ1-1
clone size: NA
D gene: NA
V gene: TRBV11-2
CDR3 length: 15
CDR3 DNA: TGTGCCAGCAGCTTAGATCGGGCGGCGGACACTGAAGCTTTCTTT
CDR3 protein: CASSLDRAADTEAFF

J gene: TRBJ1-4
clone size: once
D gene: NA
V gene: TRBV16
CDR3 length: 13
CDR3 DNA: TGTGCCAGCAGCCAAACAGGGTTTGAAAAACTGTTTTTT
CDR3 protein: CASSQTGFEKLFF

J gene: TRBJ2-3
clone size: NA
D gene: TRBD1
V gene: TRBV13
CDR3 length: 16
CDR3 DNA: TGTGCCAGCAGCCCAAGACAGGGGGCTAGTACAGATACGCAGTATTTT
CDR3 protein: CASSPRQGASTDTQYF

J gene: TRBJ2-1
clone size: NA
D gene: TRBD1
V gene: TRBV5-1
CDR3 length: 16
CDR3 DNA: TGCGCCAGCAGCCTGGTGGGGACAGGGTCCTACAATGAGCAGTTCTTC
CDR3 protein: CASSLVGTGSYNEQFF

J gene: TRBJ1-1
clone size: NA
D gene: TRBD1
V gene: TRBV7-9
CDR3 length: 16
CDR3 DNA: TGTGCCAGCAGCTTACAGGGACAGGGCCATAAACTAGAAGCTTTCTTT
CDR3 protein: CASSLQGQGHKLEAFF